The next 32 T cell receptor beta chains were all read from a single sample in a study of cytomegalovirus exposure and HLA in healthy donors. The PCR employed 60 Vbeta primers together with 13 Jbeta primers. The table came from immunoSEQ multiplex PCR; TCRdb's copy has only in-frame clones and leaves some out. The data show around 100,000 clones, 70% seen once. Sequenced: PBMCs. These receptors were taken from a man aged 40-50 years in good health and CMV-seropositive.

The gene calls are TRBV6-6 and TRBJ2-5; 8 bases are a match to TRBD2. CDR1 and CDR2 (germline): MNHNY, SVGAGI (reference sequence). This CDR3 spans 16 amino acids. V shed 2 bases and J 1 base; nucleotides not matched to a gene: 6. CDR3 sequence: CASSYESGGIQETQYF. The CDR3 region has the DNA TGTGCCAGCAGTTACGAGTCGGGAGGGATCCAAGAGACCCAGTACTTC.

The chain joins TRBV6-5 to TRBJ2-2, with 9 positions matching TRBD1. Germline CDR1 reads MNHEY; CDR2 reads SVGAGI. The CDR3 runs 15 residues. V gave up 6 bases and J gave up 6 bases; unmatched junction bases: 8. The DNA of the CDR3 is TGTGCCAGCAGCCTTACCGGGACAGGGCCCGGGGAGCTGTTTTTT. This codes for CASSLTGTGPGELFF.

This chain uses TRBV30 with TRBJ1-6; D is uncertain. The CDR3 is 14 residues long. The V and J ends lost 0 bases and 8 bases respectively, with 11 bases between them. Germline V gives CDR1 GTSNPN, CDR2 SVGIG (reference sequence). The DNA for the CDR3 is TGTGCCTGGAGTGTAGGGTCGGACTATTCACCCCTCCACTTT. Translating it yields CAWSVGSDYSPLHF. The variable domain in full, with the rest retrieved from reference TRBV30 and TRBJ1-6, is SQTIHQWPATLVQPVGSPLSLECTVEGTSNPNLYWYRQAAGRGLQLLFYSVGIGQISSEVPQNLSASRPQDRQFILSSKKLLLSDSGFYLCAWSVGSDYSPLHFGNGTRLTVT.

This clone occurred a few times. The genes are TRBV6-5 and TRBJ1-5; 12 bases agree with TRBD1. The germline V gene encodes CDR1 MNHEY and CDR2 SVGAGI. CDR3 length: 15 residues. V lost 4 bases, J lost 5 bases, and 3 bases stayed unmatched. The CDR3 here is CASSSGTGGDQPQHF. CDR3 sequence (DNA): TGTGCCAGCAGTTCCGGGACAGGGGGCGATCAGCCCCAGCATTTT.

The count of this clone is one. The chain links TRBV6-1 to TRBJ2-7; possibly TRBD2 for D (5 bases). Germline lookup yields CDR1 MNHNS and CDR2 SASEGT. This CDR3 is built from 15 residues. Trimming removed 6 bases at V and 4 bases at J, with 19 bases between. This chain's CDR3 is CASSRDEGAQYEQYF. The CDR3 DNA reads as TGTGCCAGCAGCCGAGATGAGGGCGCGCAATACGAGCAGTACTTC.

This clone was found once. CDR3 sequence: CASSITVGNTEAFF. Written as DNA, the CDR3 is TGTGCCAGTAGTATCACAGTAGGTAACACTGAAGCTTTCTTT. The genes are TRBV19 and TRBJ1-1; no clear D gene. V lost 3 bases and J 2 bases, leaving 10 bases between the germline ends. The CDR3 has 14 residues. In germline, CDR1 is LNHDA, CDR2 SQIVND (reference sequence).

The CDR3 reads CASSDTHPTDTQYF. The CDR3 DNA is TGTGCCAGCAGTGACACACACCCGACAGATACGCAGTATTTT. The chain couples TRBV6-1 to TRBJ2-3; D gene uncertain. The CDR3 covers 14 residues. Germline V lookup: CDR1 MNHNS, CDR2 SASEGT. V was shortened by 3 bases and J by 3 bases, with 10 bases between the two germline ends.

The rearrangement joins TRBV18 to TRBJ2-7; 14 positions match TRBD2. The CDR3 contains 17 residues. J gave up 0 bases and V 1 base, and 2 bases lay outside the gene matches. Germline V lookup: CDR1 KGHSH, CDR2 LQKENI. CDR3 coding DNA: TGTGCCAGCTCACCACGGGGACTAGCGGGGGACTCCTACGAGCAGTACTTC. The encoded protein is CASSPRGLAGDSYEQYF.

The CDR3 protein is CATSSGSYGYTF. The CDR3 coding sequence is TGTGCCACCAGCAGTGGGAGTTATGGCTACACCTTC. The chain combines TRBV15 with TRBJ1-2; D not resolved. This CDR3 contains 12 residues. CDR1 LNHNV and CDR2 YYDKDF come from the germline V gene (reference sequence). Deletions cut 3 bases from V and 5 bases from J, with 7 bases between.

This clone was counted between two and nine times. V gene TRBV4-1 combines with J gene TRBJ2-1; 10 bases are shared with TRBD2. V trimming: 4 bases; J trimming: 3 bases; junction bases outside the gene matches: 9. CDR1 and CDR2 (germline): MGHRA, YSYEKL. This CDR3 region has 17 residues. CDR3 nucleotides: TGCGCCAGCAGCCCCCCTAGCGGGAGCTCTAACTACAATGAGCAGTTCTTC. Protein product: CASSPPSGSSNYNEQFF.

J is TRBJ2-5 and V is TRBV14; D gene uncertain. This CDR3 region has 18 residues. In germline, CDR1 is SGHDN, CDR2 FVKESK. V lost 0 bases, J lost 0 bases, and 17 bases lay in between. DNA for the CDR3: TGTGCCAGCAGCCAAGATTCCAGTTTCCCCACGTACCAAGAGACCCAGTACTTC. It specifies CASSQDSSFPTYQETQYF.

This sequence joins TRBV11-1 and TRBJ2-7, with 8 bases that match TRBD1. This CDR3 region has 14 residues. Per germline, CDR1 SGHAT and CDR2 FQDESV (reference sequence). The ends lost 5 bases at V and 4 bases at J; junction bases unmatched: 7. The CDR3 DNA reads TGTGCCAGCAGCGTGGGGACAGGAGGGTACGAGCAGTACGTC. Residues: CASSVGTGGYEQYV.

The chain combines TRBV19 with TRBJ1-2; no firm D call. This CDR3 region has 12 residues. V gave up 9 bases and J gave up 4 bases, with 12 bases separating them. CDR1 is LNHDA and CDR2 is SQIVND in the germline V gene (reference sequence). The CDR3 coding sequence is TGTGCCAGCGCAGGCGCCTCCTATGGCTACACCTTC. It codes for CASAGASYGYTF.

This chain connects TRBV2 to TRBJ1-4; 7 nucleotides match TRBD1. Looked up from germline, CDR1 is SNHLY and CDR2 is FYNNEI. This CDR3 has 14 residues. V lost 4 bases to trimming and J lost 5 bases; unmatched junction nucleotides: 4. For the CDR3, the DNA is TGTGCCAGCAGTGCCACGACAGGGAATGAAAAACTGTTTTTT. Its translation is CASSATTGNEKLFF.

DNA of the CDR3: TGTGCCAGCAGCGTAGTAAGAGGGGGCACCGGGGAGCTGTTTTTT. Protein sequence: CASSVVRGGTGELFF. V gene TRBV9 combines with J gene TRBJ2-2; possible D gene TRBD1, 6 bases. The V gene's germline CDR1 is SGDLS and CDR2 YYNGEE. The CDR3 totals 15 residues. V lost 0 bases, J lost 4 bases, and 10 bases lay in between.

Regarding this clone: The sample contains more than one DNA sequence encoding this CDR3. V usage is TRBV4-1 and J usage is TRBJ1-5; TRBD1 agrees at 9 bases. The CDR3 spans 17 residues. CDR1 is MGHRA and CDR2 is YSYEKL in the germline V gene. V shed 9 bases and J 5 bases; nucleotides not matched to a gene: 17. CDR3 sequence (DNA): TGCGCCAGTAGCAAAACGCCGGGACAGGGAGGAGATCAGCCCCAGCATTTT. Translation gives CASSKTPGQGGDQPQHF.

The chain recombines TRBV5-1 with TRBJ1-1; D not certain. Germline CDR1 and CDR2: SGHRS and YFSETQ. There are 11 residues in the CDR3. The V gene lost 4 bases and the J gene lost 8 bases, with 9 bases spanning the gap. As DNA, the CDR3 is TGCGCCAGCAGCGGTGAGACAGAAGCTTTCTTT. Amino acids: CASSGETEAFF.

The chain recombines TRBV30 with TRBJ2-7, with TRBD1 identical over 7 bases. The CDR3 covers 14 residues. The V gene's germline CDR1 is GTSNPN and CDR2 SVGIG (reference sequence). V lost 0 bases, J lost 2 bases, and 4 bases stayed unmatched. CDR3 sequence reads: CAWSVLQGTYEQYF. The CDR3 DNA reads TGTGCCTGGAGTGTACTACAGGGGACCTACGAGCAGTACTTC. The full variable domain, rest sourced from reference TRBV30 and TRBJ2-7, is SQTIHQWPATLVQPVGSPLSLECTVEGTSNPNLYWYRQAAGRGLQLLFYSVGIGQISSEVPQNLSASRPQDRQFILSSKKLLLSDSGFYLCAWSVLQGTYEQYFGPGTRLTVT.

J is TRBJ2-1 and V is TRBV4-1; 8 nucleotides match TRBD1. The length of the CDR3 is 15 residues. The V and J ends lost 1 base and 2 bases, in that order; junction bases with no gene match: 1. The germline gives CDR1 MGHRA, CDR2 YSYEKL. CDR3 region: CASSQARGPYNEQFF. In DNA form, the CDR3 reads TGCGCCAGCAGCCAAGCCAGGGGGCCCTACAATGAGCAGTTCTTC.

CDR3 amino acids: CASSDRAGWGGELFF. Written as DNA, the CDR3 is TGCGCCAGCAGTGATCGAGCGGGATGGGGCGGGGAGCTGTTTTTT. This rearrangement joins TRBV5-1 to TRBJ2-2; 7 nucleotides align to TRBD2. Looked up from germline, CDR1 is SGHRS and CDR2 is YFSETQ. The CDR3 totals 15 residues. The ends lost 5 bases at V and 7 bases at J; junction bases unmatched: 11.

The V and J genes are TRBV7-8 and TRBJ1-1; possibly TRBD1 for D (6 bases). The CDR3 extends over 14 amino acids. V lost 5 bases to trimming and J lost 1 base, with 11 bases between them. The germline CDR1 and CDR2 sequences are SGHVS and FQNEAQ. Written as DNA, the CDR3 is TGTGCCAGCAGCCCGGTACAGGGGAACACTGAAGCTTTCTTT. Translated, it gives CASSPVQGNTEAFF. The whole variable domain, filled in from reference TRBV7-8 and TRBJ1-1, reads GAGVSQSPRYKVAKRGQDVALRCDPISGHVSLFWYQQALGQGPEFLTYFQNEAQLDKSGLPSDRFFAERPEGSVSTLKIQRTQQEDSAVYLCASSPVQGNTEAFFGQGTRLTVV.

The J gene is TRBJ2-7, the V gene TRBV7-9; 7 bases fit TRBD2. The V and J ends lost 7 bases and 1 base, in that order; junction bases with no gene match: 4. Germline values: CDR1 SEHNR, CDR2 FQNEAQ (reference sequence). This CDR3 contains 13 residues. The CDR3 DNA reads TGTGCCAGCACGAGCGGGGAATCCTACGAGCAGTACTTC. Protein sequence: CASTSGESYEQYF.

This clone has a handful of counts. The chain joins TRBV30 to TRBJ2-3; a weak D match, TRBD2 (6 bases). CDR1 is GTSNPN, CDR2 SVGIG, per germline (reference sequence). Trimming took 1 base from V and 2 from J, leaving 10 bases between them. This CDR3 is 14 amino acids long. CDR3 residues: CAWSALAITDTQYF. CDR3 DNA sequence: TGTGCCTGGAGTGCGCTAGCGATCACAGATACGCAGTATTTT.

This chain uses TRBV5-1 with TRBJ1-3; perhaps TRBD1 as D (5 bases). V shed 1 base and J shed 4 bases, with 9 bases lying between them. Germline values: CDR1 SGHRS, CDR2 YFSETQ. The CDR3 is 14 residues long. As DNA, the CDR3 is TGCGCCAGCAGCTTGAGGGGTGACGGAAACACCATATATTTT. Translation gives CASSLRGDGNTIYF.

The chain recombines TRBV6-6 with TRBJ2-5, with 9 bases that match TRBD2. The trim removed 2 bases at V and 5 bases at J, leaving 6 bases unmatched. From germline, CDR1 is MNHNY and CDR2 SVGAGI (reference sequence). The CDR3 has 15 amino acids. The CDR3 DNA follows: TGTGCCAGCAGTTACGTAGCGGGAGTAGGGGAGACCCAGTACTTC. Its translation is CASSYVAGVGETQYF.

This chain links TRBV7-2 with TRBJ2-5, with D possibly matching TRBD1 (5 bases). V lost 5 bases and J lost 2, with 9 bases in between. This CDR3 region has 13 residues. Germline V gene lookup returns CDR1 SGHTA and CDR2 FQGNSA. In DNA form, the CDR3 reads TGTGCCAGCAGCCTTAGGGGTCAAGAGACCCAGTACTTC. Amino acid sequence: CASSLRGQETQYF.

V usage is TRBV6-1 and J usage is TRBJ1-1, with a possible D match to TRBD1 (5 bases). Germline CDR1 MNHNS, CDR2 SASEGT. The CDR3 is 13 residues long. The ends were cut back, 7 bases at V and 4 bases at J, with 13 bases in the middle. CDR3 DNA sequence: TGTGCCAGCATGCGGGGGTCGAGCACTGAAGCTTTCTTT. Its translation: CASMRGSSTEAFF.

CDR3 DNA: TGCGCCAGCAGCCATGCGAGTAGCGGGAGTACCGGGGAGCTGTTTTTT. Translating it yields CASSHASSGSTGELFF. V usage is TRBV4-3 and J usage is TRBJ2-2; TRBD2 aligns across 9 bases. The CDR3 runs 16 residues. The germline gives CDR1 LGHNA, CDR2 YSLEER. The junction had 7 bases not matched to a gene; V was cut back by 3 bases and J by 5 bases.

J is TRBJ1-2 and V is TRBV29-1, with D unclear. Germline CDR1 is SQVTM and CDR2 is ANQGSEA. With 3 bases removed from V and 2 bases from J, the gap between germline ends came to 10 bases. The CDR3 has 13 residues. CDR3 bases: TGCAGCGTTGAGGGCAGCCGAAACTATGGCTACACCTTC. It codes for CSVEGSRNYGYTF.

The J gene is TRBJ2-5, the V gene TRBV7-7; the match to TRBD2 covers 9 bases. The CDR3 spans 14 residues. The germline CDR1 and CDR2 sequences are SSHAT and FNYEAQ (reference sequence). Trimming at V came to 2 bases and at J to 5 bases, leaving 3 bases not matched to a gene. DNA for the CDR3: TGTGCCAGCAGCTTACTCGCGGGAGGGGAGACCCAGTACTTC. The encoded protein is CASSLLAGGETQYF.

V usage is TRBV28 and J usage is TRBJ2-1; 8 bases line up with TRBD2. Germline V gene sequence: CDR1 MDHEN, CDR2 SYDVKM. The CDR3 contains 15 residues. Trimming at V came to 7 bases and at J to 5 bases, leaving 10 bases not matched to a gene. CDR3 protein: CASIRAGELHNEQFF. CDR3 in DNA: TGTGCCAGCATCAGAGCGGGAGAGCTGCACAATGAGCAGTTCTTC.

The chain links TRBV6-5 to TRBJ1-2; D unresolved. There are 14 residues in the CDR3. V lost 2 bases, J lost 4 bases, and 11 bases lay in between. Germline V gene lookup returns CDR1 MNHEY and CDR2 SVGAGI. CDR3 in amino acids: CASSYVGSPYGYTF. The DNA of the CDR3 is TGTGCCAGCAGTTACGTGGGCAGCCCCTATGGCTACACCTTC.